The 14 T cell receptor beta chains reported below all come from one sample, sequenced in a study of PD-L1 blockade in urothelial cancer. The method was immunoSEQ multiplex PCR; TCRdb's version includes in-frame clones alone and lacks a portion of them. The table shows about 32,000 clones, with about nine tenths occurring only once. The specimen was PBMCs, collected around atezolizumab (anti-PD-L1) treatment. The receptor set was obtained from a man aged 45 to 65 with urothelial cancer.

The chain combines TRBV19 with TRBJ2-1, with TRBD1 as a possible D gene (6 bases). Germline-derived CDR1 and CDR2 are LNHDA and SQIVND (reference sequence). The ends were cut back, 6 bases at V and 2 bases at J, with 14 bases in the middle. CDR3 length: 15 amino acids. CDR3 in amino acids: CASRAGTNTYNEQFF. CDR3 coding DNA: TGTGCCAGTAGGGCCGGGACAAATACCTACAATGAGCAGTTCTTC.

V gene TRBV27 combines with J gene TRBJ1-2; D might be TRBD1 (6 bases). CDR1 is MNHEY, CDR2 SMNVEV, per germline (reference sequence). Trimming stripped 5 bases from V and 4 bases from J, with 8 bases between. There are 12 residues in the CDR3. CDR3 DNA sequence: TGTGCCAGCAGTCCACAGGGCTATGGCTACACCTTC. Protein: CASSPQGYGYTF.

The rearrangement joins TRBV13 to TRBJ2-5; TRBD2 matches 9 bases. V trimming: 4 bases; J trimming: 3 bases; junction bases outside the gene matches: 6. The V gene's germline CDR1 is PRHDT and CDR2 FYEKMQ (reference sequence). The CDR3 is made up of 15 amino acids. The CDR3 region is CASSYRAGGKETQYF. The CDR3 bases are TGTGCCAGCAGCTACCGGGCGGGGGGGAAAGAGACCCAGTACTTC. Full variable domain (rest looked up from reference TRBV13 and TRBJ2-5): AAGVIQSPRHLIKEKRETATLKCYPIPRHDTVYWYQQGPGQDPQFLISFYEKMQSDKGSIPDRFSAQQFSDYHSELNMSSLELGDSALYFCASSYRAGGKETQYFGPGTRLLVL.

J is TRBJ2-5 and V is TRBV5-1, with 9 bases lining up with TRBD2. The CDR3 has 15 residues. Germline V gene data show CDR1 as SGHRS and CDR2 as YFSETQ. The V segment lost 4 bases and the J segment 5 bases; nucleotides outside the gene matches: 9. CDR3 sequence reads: CASSRGSGGRETQYF. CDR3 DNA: TGCGCCAGCAGCCGGGGTAGCGGGGGACGGGAGACCCAGTACTTC.

The CDR3 sequence: CASSLVRAAYGYTF. The CDR3 DNA reads as TGTGCCAGCAGCTTGGTGCGGGCCGCCTATGGCTACACCTTC. The chain carries TRBV5-6 and TRBJ1-2; unclear D gene. The length of the CDR3 is 14 residues. V was clipped by 0 bases and J by 4 bases, with 10 bases between them. Per the germline V gene, CDR1 is SGHDT and CDR2 is YYEEEE.

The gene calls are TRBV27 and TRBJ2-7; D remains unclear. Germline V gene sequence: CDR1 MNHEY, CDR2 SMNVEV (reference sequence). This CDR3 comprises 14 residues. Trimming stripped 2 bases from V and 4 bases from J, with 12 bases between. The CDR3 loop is CASSLGQLGYEQYF. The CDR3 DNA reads TGTGCCAGCAGTTTAGGGCAATTGGGTTACGAGCAGTACTTC.

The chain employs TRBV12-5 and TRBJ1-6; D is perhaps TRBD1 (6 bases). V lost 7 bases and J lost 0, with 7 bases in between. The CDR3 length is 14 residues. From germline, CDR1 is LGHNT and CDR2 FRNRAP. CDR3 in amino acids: CASEGDSYNSPLHF. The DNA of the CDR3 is TGTGCTAGTGAGGGGGACTCCTATAATTCACCCCTCCACTTT.

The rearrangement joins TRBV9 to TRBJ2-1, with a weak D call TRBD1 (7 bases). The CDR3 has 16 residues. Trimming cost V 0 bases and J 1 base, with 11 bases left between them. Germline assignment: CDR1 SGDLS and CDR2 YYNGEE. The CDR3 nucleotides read TGTGCCAGCAGCGTAGCCCAGGGGGGATCCTACAATGAGCAGTTCTTC. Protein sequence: CASSVAQGGSYNEQFF. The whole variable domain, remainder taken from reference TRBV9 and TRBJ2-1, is DSGVTQTPKHLITATGQRVTLRCSPRSGDLSVYWYQQSLDQGLQFLIQYYNGEERAKGNILERFSAQQFPDLHSELNLSSLELGDSALYFCASSVAQGGSYNEQFFGPGTRLTVL.

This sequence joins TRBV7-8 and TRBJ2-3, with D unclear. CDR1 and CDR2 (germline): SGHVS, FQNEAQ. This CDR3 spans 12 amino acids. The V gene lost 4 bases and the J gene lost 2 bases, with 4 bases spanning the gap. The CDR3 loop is CASSSNTDTQYF. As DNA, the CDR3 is TGTGCCAGCAGCTCCAACACAGATACGCAGTATTTT.

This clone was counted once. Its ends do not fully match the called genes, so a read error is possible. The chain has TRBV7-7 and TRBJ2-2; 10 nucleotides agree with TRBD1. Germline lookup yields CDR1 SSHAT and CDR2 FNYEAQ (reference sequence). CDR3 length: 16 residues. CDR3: CASSFGQGVNTGELFF. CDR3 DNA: TGTGCTAGCAGCTTCGGACAGGGGGTGAACACCGGGGAGCTGTTTTTT.

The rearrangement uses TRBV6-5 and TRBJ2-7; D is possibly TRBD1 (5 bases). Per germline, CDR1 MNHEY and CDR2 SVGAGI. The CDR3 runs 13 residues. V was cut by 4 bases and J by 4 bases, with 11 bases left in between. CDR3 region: CASSSTETYEQYF. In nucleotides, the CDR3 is TGTGCCAGCAGTTCGACAGAAACTTACGAGCAGTACTTC.

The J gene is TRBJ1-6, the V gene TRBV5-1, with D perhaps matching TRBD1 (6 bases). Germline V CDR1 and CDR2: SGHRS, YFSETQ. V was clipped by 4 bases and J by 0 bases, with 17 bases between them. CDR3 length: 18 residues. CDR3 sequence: CASSLAGGPYSYNSPLHF. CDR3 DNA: TGCGCCAGCAGCCTCGCCGGGGGGCCCTACTCCTATAATTCACCCCTCCACTTT. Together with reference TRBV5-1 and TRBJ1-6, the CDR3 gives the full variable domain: KAGVTQTPRYLIKTRGQQVTLSCSPISGHRSVSWYQQTPGQGLQFLFEYFSETQRNKGNFPGRFSGRQFSNSRSEMNVSTLELGDSALYLCASSLAGGPYSYNSPLHFGNGTRLTVT.

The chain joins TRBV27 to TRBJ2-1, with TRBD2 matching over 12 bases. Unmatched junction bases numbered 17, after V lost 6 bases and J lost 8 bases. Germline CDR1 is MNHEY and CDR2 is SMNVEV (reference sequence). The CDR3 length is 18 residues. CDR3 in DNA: TGTGCCAGCAGGCTTTATCTCCCTAGCGGGAGGGCCGGCGATGAGCAGTTCTTC. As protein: CASRLYLPSGRAGDEQFF.

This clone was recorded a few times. CDR3 sequence (DNA): TGTGCCAGCTCACCGGTCCGATCTAAGGACATAGCCAAAAACATTCAGTACTTC. Its translation is CASSPVRSKDIAKNIQYF. J is TRBJ2-4 and V is TRBV18; tentative D call: TRBD1 (5 bases). Germline lookup yields CDR1 KGHSH and CDR2 LQKENI. V lost 3 bases and J 0 bases, leaving 18 bases between the germline ends. The CDR3 runs 18 residues.